Below, 19 T cell receptor beta chains from the same sample are listed, as sequenced in a study of OX40 agonist ivuxolimab in advanced cancers. Libraries were prepared by immunoSEQ multiplex PCR; TCRdb keeps only in-frame clonotypes and omits some of them. Seen here are fewer than 25,000 clones, approximately 86% observed once, and the top ten hold roughly a sixth. The sequences come from CD4+ or CD8+ T cells sorted from blood, collected in a trial of the OX40 agonist ivuxolimab. These receptors originate from an adult with an advanced solid tumor such as melanoma, head and neck, liver or kidney cancer.

This clone has only a few counts. The rearrangement joins TRBV27 to TRBJ2-7, with 9 bases identical to TRBD1. The CDR3 length is 19 residues. From germline, CDR1 is MNHEY and CDR2 SMNVEV (reference sequence). V was clipped by 5 bases and J by 6 bases; unmatched bases: 23. The CDR3 reads CASSLVTGGRTGRELEQYF. In DNA, the CDR3 is TGTGCCAGCAGTCTGGTAACAGGGGGCCGGACAGGAAGGGAGCTCGAGCAGTACTTC.

The chain uses TRBV7-3 and TRBJ1-3; TRBD1 might be the D (6 bases). The V gene's germline CDR1 is SGHTA and CDR2 FQGTGA. Trimming shortened V by 2 bases and J by 3 bases, and 14 bases separated the two germline ends. The CDR3 runs to 16 residues. The CDR3 is CASSLGVGANGNTIYF. Written as DNA, the CDR3 is TGTGCCAGCAGCTTAGGGGTGGGGGCTAATGGAAACACCATATATTTT.

The V gene is TRBV27, the J gene TRBJ1-2; no firm D call. Trimming removed 6 bases at V and 8 bases at J, with 19 bases between. This CDR3 region has 14 residues. Per germline, CDR1 MNHEY and CDR2 SMNVEV (reference sequence). CDR3 region: CASSLIGSREGYTF. The DNA for the CDR3 is TGTGCCAGCAGCCTTATCGGGAGTCGAGAGGGCTACACCTTC.

The chain employs TRBV5-4 and TRBJ2-3; possibly TRBD2 for D (5 bases). Germline V gene lookup returns CDR1 SGHNT and CDR2 YYREEE (reference sequence). The CDR3 sequence is 16 residues long. V was trimmed by 4 bases and J by 1 base, leaving 16 bases between them. CDR3 in amino acids: CASSIRGLGGTDTQYF. CDR3 nucleotide sequence: TGTGCCAGCAGCATCAGAGGACTGGGAGGCACAGATACGCAGTATTTT.

This rearrangement joins TRBV6-1 to TRBJ2-1; TRBD2 matches 11 bases. The CDR3 length is 15 residues. V shed 3 bases, J shed 4 bases, and the junction held 2 bases outside the gene matches. CDR1 and CDR2 (germline): MNHNS, SASEGT. Here the CDR3 reads CASSEVAGGYNEQFF. CDR3 in DNA: TGTGCCAGCAGTGAGGTAGCGGGGGGGTACAATGAGCAGTTCTTC.

This clone was recorded only once. This rearrangement joins TRBV7-9 to TRBJ2-7, with D uncertain. Germline V gene sequence: CDR1 SEHNR, CDR2 FQNEAQ (reference sequence). Trimming took 5 bases from V and 0 from J, leaving 8 bases between them. The CDR3 sequence is 13 residues long. The CDR3 region is CASSPVASYEQYF. Written as DNA, the CDR3 is TGTGCCAGCAGCCCCGTCGCCTCCTACGAGCAGTACTTC.

V and J are TRBV19 and TRBJ2-7; no definite D call. This CDR3 has 14 amino acids. The germline CDR1 and CDR2 sequences are LNHDA and SQIVND (reference sequence). V was cut by 5 bases and J by 5 bases, with 16 bases left in between. The CDR3 loop reads CASSHIGLLDEQYF. The CDR3 DNA sequence: TGTGCCAGTAGTCACATAGGGTTGCTGGACGAGCAGTACTTC.

The CDR3 here is CASSDSTGSGANVLTF. The CDR3 DNA reads as TGTGCCAGCAGTGACTCGACAGGGTCTGGGGCCAACGTCCTGACTTTC. The genes are TRBV6-4 and TRBJ2-6; 7 bases agree with TRBD1. Looked up from germline, CDR1 is MRHNA and CDR2 is SNTAGT. CDR3 size: 16 residues. With 0 bases clipped from V and 1 base from J, the junction kept 0 bases outside the gene matches.

V usage is TRBV2 and J usage is TRBJ2-7; 9 positions match TRBD1. Germline trimming cut 2 bases from V and 5 bases from J; bases unmatched to any gene: 7. CDR3 length equals 15 residues. Germline V lookup: CDR1 SNHLY, CDR2 FYNNEI. The CDR3 DNA sequence: TGTGCCAGCAGTGAATCCGGGACAGGGTTCGACGAGCAGTACTTC. Its translation: CASSESGTGFDEQYF.

The table lists this clone with a few counts. J is TRBJ2-3 and V is TRBV7-6, with no clear D. V gave up 5 bases and J gave up 7 bases, with 16 bases separating them. Germline-derived CDR1 and CDR2 are SGHVS and FNYEAQ. This CDR3 contains 14 residues. As DNA, the CDR3 is TGTGCCAGCAGCCTATCCCCCGCTAGTCATACGCAGTATTTT. This sequence encodes CASSLSPASHTQYF.

This clone occurred once. This sequence joins TRBV19 and TRBJ1-5, with unresolved D. The CDR3 runs 14 residues. V dropped 3 bases and J dropped 2 bases, with 8 bases sitting between them. Germline lookup yields CDR1 LNHDA and CDR2 SQIVND (reference sequence). In nucleotides, the CDR3 is TGTGCCAGTAGTATCAGCCAGGGCAATCAGCCCCAGCATTTT. This gives the protein CASSISQGNQPQHF.

The rearrangement uses TRBV6-5 and TRBJ2-7; TRBD1 is a possible D gene (5 bases). The CDR3 consists of 15 residues. Germline CDR1 is MNHEY and CDR2 is SVGAGI. Trimming left V 2 bases short and J 3 bases short, with 14 bases between. The CDR3 is CASSYDKPGFYEQYF. For the CDR3, the DNA is TGTGCCAGCAGTTACGATAAACCAGGGTTCTACGAGCAGTACTTC.

This clone has only one observation. The genes are TRBV27 and TRBJ2-3; D perhaps matches TRBD2 (5 bases). The CDR3 sequence is 14 residues long. Per the germline V gene, CDR1 is MNHEY and CDR2 is SMNVEV (reference sequence). V was trimmed by 6 bases and J by 0 bases, leaving 10 bases between them. The CDR3 sequence is CASSRLSSTDTQYF. CDR3 in DNA: TGTGCCAGCAGCAGACTATCTAGCACAGATACGCAGTATTTT.

V and J are TRBV11-2 and TRBJ2-7, with 9 bases lining up with TRBD2. With 5 bases clipped from V and 3 bases from J, the junction kept 2 bases outside the gene matches. Per the germline V gene, CDR1 is SGHAT and CDR2 is FQNNGV. The CDR3 is 13 residues long. CDR3 bases: TGTGCCAGCAGCCAGACTAGCGGCTACGAGCAGTACTTC. Translating gives CASSQTSGYEQYF. The whole variable domain, filled in from reference TRBV11-2 and TRBJ2-7, reads EAGVAQSPRYKIIEKRQSVAFWCNPISGHATLYWYQQILGQGPKLLIQFQNNGVVDDSQLPKDRFSAERLKGVDSTLKIQPAKLEDSAVYLCASSQTSGYEQYFGPGTRLTVT.

The chain couples TRBV19 to TRBJ1-5; TRBD1 matches at 8 bases. CDR1 and CDR2 from the germline V gene are LNHDA and SQIVND (reference sequence). The CDR3 loop spans 15 amino acids. V lost 10 bases, J lost 4 bases, and 12 bases stayed unmatched. In DNA, the CDR3 is TGTGCCACCAAAAATTCCAGGGGGCGGAATCAGCCCCAGCATTTT. It encodes CATKNSRGRNQPQHF. Using reference TRBV19 and TRBJ1-5 for the parts outside the CDR3, the full variable domain is DGGITQSPKYLFRKEGQNVTLSCEQNLNHDAMYWYRQDPGQGLRLIYYSQIVNDFQKGDIAEGYSVSREKKESFPLTVTSAQKNPTAFYLCATKNSRGRNQPQHFGDGTRLSIL.

The J gene is TRBJ2-1, the V gene TRBV7-9; D unresolved. Trimming pared 5 bases from V and 9 bases from J, leaving 8 bases between. Per the germline V gene, CDR1 is SEHNR and CDR2 is FQNEAQ (reference sequence). The CDR3 runs 11 residues. The CDR3 here is CASSQRGEQFF. In nucleotides, the CDR3 is TGTGCCAGCAGCCAGCGAGGTGAGCAGTTCTTC. Looking up the rest from reference TRBV7-9 and TRBJ2-1 gives the full variable domain: DTGVSQNPRHKITKRGQNVTFRCDPISEHNRLYWYRQTLGQGPEFLTYFQNEAQLEKSRLLSDRFSAERPKGSFSTLEIQRTEQGDSAMYLCASSQRGEQFFGPGTRLTVL.

CDR3 sequence (DNA): TGTGCCAGTAGCCCAGGACAGGCCTTGGGAGAGCAGTACTTC. Amino acid sequence: CASSPGQALGEQYF. The rearrangement joins TRBV19 to TRBJ2-7; 7 bases match TRBD1. CDR3 size: 14 residues. After removal of 6 bases from V and 7 bases from J, the junction contained 12 bases not matched to a gene. Germline-derived CDR1 and CDR2 are LNHDA and SQIVND (reference sequence).

The chain recombines TRBV19 with TRBJ1-6, with TRBD1 matching over 9 bases. The CDR3 covers 13 residues. Trimming took 11 bases from V and 4 from J; bases not matched to a gene: 3. Germline-derived CDR1 and CDR2 are LNHDA and SQIVND (reference sequence). CDR3 residues: CAAGQGYNSPLHF. The CDR3 DNA is TGTGCCGCGGGACAGGGTTATAATTCACCCCTCCACTTT. Complete variable domain (other parts from reference TRBV19 and TRBJ1-6): DGGITQSPKYLFRKEGQNVTLSCEQNLNHDAMYWYRQDPGQGLRLIYYSQIVNDFQKGDIAEGYSVSREKKESFPLTVTSAQKNPTAFYLCAAGQGYNSPLHFGNGTRLTVT.

The gene calls are TRBV5-6 and TRBJ2-7; 10 nucleotides agree with TRBD2. J lost 1 base, V lost 2 bases, and 6 bases had no gene match. Germline V CDR1 and CDR2: SGHDT, YYEEEE. This CDR3 region has 16 residues. The CDR3 DNA reads TGTGCCAGCAGCTTCGAGCTAGCGGGGGCTTCCTACGAGCAGTACTTC. Amino acids: CASSFELAGASYEQYF.